A selection of T cell receptor beta chains follows, all from one sample in a study of shared clonotypes between healthy human individuals. Sequencing used immunoSEQ multiplex PCR; TCRdb keeps in-frame clones, though not all of them. The repertoire holds around 2.3 million clones, with under 97% as singletons. Sequencing input: naive CD4+ T cells sorted from blood. The receptors stem from a man in his late teens or twenties in good health. Both conserved end residues are part of each CDR3. Each record gives: clone size, J gene, D gene, V gene, CDR3 protein. D genes are given only for firm matches. Clone size appears in some rows only: once, few, many, or a class for an expanded clone.

NA TRBJ1-5 TRBD1 TRBV28 CASSPSDRVPRPQHF
NA TRBJ1-3 NA TRBV28 CASSLLGRSGNTIYF
once TRBJ1-5 TRBD1 TRBV4-1 CASSLEGASNQPQHF
NA TRBJ2-3 NA TRBV5-6 CASSLGVWGLTDTQYF
NA TRBJ1-1 NA TRBV30 CAWGRPNTEAFF
NA TRBJ1-1 NA TRBV30 CAWNIELGLGEAFF
NA TRBJ2-2 NA TRBV6-5 CASSSRGMTGELFF
NA TRBJ2-3 NA TRBV2 CANHRDSSTDTQYF
once TRBJ2-4 NA TRBV6-5 CASRGGMNIQYF
NA TRBJ1-4 NA TRBV5-1 CASSLTGPSGEKLFF
NA TRBJ1-2 NA TRBV6-4 CASSDSTGYGYTF
once TRBJ2-1 NA TRBV4-1 CASSQLRGSYNEQFF
NA TRBJ1-6 NA TRBV7-3 CASSLNRVESPLHF
NA TRBJ1-2 TRBD1 TRBV5-6 CASRGKTGAGYTF
NA TRBJ2-2 NA TRBV30 CAWSPPSTQNTGELFF
once TRBJ2-1 NA TRBV10-1 CASSENRDYNEQFF
NA TRBJ2-7 TRBD1 TRBV7-2 CASSPTGTGVREQYF
NA TRBJ2-5 NA TRBV2 CASTPLRGGETQYF
NA TRBJ2-7 NA TRBV2 CASTGTPYEQYF
once TRBJ1-1 NA TRBV7-9 CASSLEIVPGAFF
once TRBJ2-7 TRBD2 TRBV4-3 CASSQESSGGYEQYF
NA TRBJ2-4 NA TRBV6-5 CASRGEHIQYF